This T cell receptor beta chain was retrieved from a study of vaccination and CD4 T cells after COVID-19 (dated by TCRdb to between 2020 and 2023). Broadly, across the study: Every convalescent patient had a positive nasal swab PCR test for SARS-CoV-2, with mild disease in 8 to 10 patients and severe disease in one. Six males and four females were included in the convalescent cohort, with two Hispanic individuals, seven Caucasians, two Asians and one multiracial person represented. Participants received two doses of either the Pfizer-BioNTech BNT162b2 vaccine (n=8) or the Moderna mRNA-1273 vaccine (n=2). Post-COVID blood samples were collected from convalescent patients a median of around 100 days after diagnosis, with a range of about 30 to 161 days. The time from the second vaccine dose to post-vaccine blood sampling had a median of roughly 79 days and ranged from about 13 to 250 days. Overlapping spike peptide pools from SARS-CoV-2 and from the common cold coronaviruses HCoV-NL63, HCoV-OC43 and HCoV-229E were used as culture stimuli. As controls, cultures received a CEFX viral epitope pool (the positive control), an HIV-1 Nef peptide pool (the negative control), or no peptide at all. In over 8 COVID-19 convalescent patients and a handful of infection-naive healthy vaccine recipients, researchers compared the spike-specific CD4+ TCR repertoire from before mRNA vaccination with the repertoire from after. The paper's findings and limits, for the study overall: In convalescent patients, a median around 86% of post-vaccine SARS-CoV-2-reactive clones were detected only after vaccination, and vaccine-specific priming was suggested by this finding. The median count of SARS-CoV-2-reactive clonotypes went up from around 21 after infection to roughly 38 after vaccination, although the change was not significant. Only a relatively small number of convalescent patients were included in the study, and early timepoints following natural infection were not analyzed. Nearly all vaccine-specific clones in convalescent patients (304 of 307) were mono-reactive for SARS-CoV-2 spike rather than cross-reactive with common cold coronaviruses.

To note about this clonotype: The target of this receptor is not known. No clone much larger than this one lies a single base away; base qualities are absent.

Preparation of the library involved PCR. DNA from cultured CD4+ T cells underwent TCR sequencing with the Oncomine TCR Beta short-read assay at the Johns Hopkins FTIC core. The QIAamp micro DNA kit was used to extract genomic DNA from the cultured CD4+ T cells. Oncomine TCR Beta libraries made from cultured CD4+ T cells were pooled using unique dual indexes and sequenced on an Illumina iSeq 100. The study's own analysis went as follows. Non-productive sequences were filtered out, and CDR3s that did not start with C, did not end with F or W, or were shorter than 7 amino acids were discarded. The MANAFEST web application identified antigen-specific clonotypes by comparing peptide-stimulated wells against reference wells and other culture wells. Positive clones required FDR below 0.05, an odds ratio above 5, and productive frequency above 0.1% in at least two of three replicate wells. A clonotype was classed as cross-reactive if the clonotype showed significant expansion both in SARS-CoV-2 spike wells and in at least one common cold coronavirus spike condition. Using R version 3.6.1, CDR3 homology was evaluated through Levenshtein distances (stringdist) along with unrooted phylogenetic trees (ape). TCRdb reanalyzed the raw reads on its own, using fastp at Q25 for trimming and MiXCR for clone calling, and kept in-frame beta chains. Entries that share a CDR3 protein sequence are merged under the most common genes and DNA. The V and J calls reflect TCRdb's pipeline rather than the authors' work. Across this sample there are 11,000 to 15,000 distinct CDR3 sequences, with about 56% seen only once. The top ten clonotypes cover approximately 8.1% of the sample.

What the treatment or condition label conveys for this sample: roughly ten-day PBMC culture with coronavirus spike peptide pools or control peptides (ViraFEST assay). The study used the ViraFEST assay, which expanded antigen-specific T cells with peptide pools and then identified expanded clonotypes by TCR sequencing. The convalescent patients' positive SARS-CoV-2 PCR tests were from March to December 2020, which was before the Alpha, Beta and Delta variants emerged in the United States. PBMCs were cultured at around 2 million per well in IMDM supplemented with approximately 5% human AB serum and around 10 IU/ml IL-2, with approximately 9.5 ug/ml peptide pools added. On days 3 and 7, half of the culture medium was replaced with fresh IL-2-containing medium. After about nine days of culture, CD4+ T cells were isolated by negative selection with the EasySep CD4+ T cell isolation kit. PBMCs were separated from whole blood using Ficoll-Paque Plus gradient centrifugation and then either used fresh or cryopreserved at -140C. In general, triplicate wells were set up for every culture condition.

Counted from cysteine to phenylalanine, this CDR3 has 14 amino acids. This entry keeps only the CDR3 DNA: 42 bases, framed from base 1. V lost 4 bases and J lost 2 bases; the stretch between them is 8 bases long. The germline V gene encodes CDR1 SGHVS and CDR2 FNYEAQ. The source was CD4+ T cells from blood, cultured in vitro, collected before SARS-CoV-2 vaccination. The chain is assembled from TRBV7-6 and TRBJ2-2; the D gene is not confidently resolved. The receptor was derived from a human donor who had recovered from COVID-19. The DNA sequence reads TGTGCCAGCAGCTACGGCCTCAACACCGGGGAGCTGTTTTTT. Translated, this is CASSYGLNTGELFF.